This TCR beta chain was sequenced for a study of cytomegalovirus exposure and HLA in healthy donors. Study observations and caveats: In most subjects, TCR beta sequences reportedly gave accurate predictions of HLA-A and HLA-B alleles.

As concerns this clone: The target antigen is unknown.

V was trimmed by 1 base and J by 1 base, leaving 9 bases between them. In germline, CDR1 is LGHNA, CDR2 YNFKEQ. The CDR3 runs 15 residues. The PCR made use of 60 Vbeta and 13 Jbeta primers. The repertoire was sequenced with immunoSEQ multiplex PCR; TCRdb's copy has only in-frame clones and lacks some. In the table there are 85,000 to 100,000 clones, about 83% of which are singletons. This clonotype originated in a man aged 55 to 70 in good health and CMV-seropositive. The sample consisted of PBMCs. The chain joins TRBV4-2 to TRBJ2-3; D might be TRBD2 (6 bases). The CDR3 DNA is TGTGCCAGCAGCCAAGGGGGGGATGGCACAGATACGCAGTATTTT. It specifies CASSQGGDGTDTQYF.